This T cell receptor beta chain was captured by sequencing in a study of shared clonotypes between healthy human individuals. Study findings and constraints: Sampling involved blood alone; tissue repertoires likely differ.

An even split of each subset's genomic DNA across several immunoSEQ plates was performed. Only in-frame clones appear in the TCRdb table, and some are missing; sequencing was by immunoSEQ multiplex PCR. This table has a few million clones, roughly 93% appearing once. This CDR3 is 17 amino acids long. With 6 bases removed from V and 2 bases from J, the gap between germline ends came to 22 bases. Germline loops: CDR1 KGHSH, CDR2 LQKENI. This clone has just one count. Its specificity is not known. The gene calls are TRBV18 and TRBJ1-2; no clear D. This TCR was recovered from a man between 18 and 35 years old in good health. Some clones in this sample may be carry-over from other donors' samples. Sequenced: naive CD4+ T cells from PBMCs. Described subset: CD45RA+ positively selected. The CDR3 is CASSTMASRTTNYGYTF. In DNA, the CDR3 is TGTGCCAGCTCCACGATGGCCAGTCGAACTACAAACTATGGCTACACCTTC.